The clone carrying this T cell receptor (beta chain) was seen a single time. One end of the junction is discordant with germline, which a read error may explain. This sample stems from a study of tumor and adjacent non-tumor tissue in lung cancer. In the study overall: Samples averaged roughly 4.3 million productive TCRbeta reads each.

This CDR3 is built from 11 residues. In germline, CDR1 is SGHAT, CDR2 FQNNGV. TCRbeta libraries were built with three rounds of nested PCR, modified from ARM-PCR. TCRdb ran MiXCR on the multiplex PCR reads and lists one entry per CDR3 protein. The sample yields tens of thousands of distinct CDR3 sequences, 72% seen once. No cell sorting was done before RNA was extracted from the tissue. Sequencing was carried out using lung tumor tissue. The clonotype originates from a woman aged 35 to 49 with non-small cell lung cancer. The rearrangement joins TRBV11-2 to TRBJ2-2; D is uncertain. DNA for the CDR3: TGTACCAGCAGCTTCGGTGGAGAGCTGTTTTTT. This encodes CTSSFGGELFF.